The 8 T cell receptor beta chains in this list originate from one sample, sequenced in a study of neoadjuvant anti-PD-1 for oral cavity cancer (dated by TCRdb to the early 2020s). Libraries were prepared through the immunoSEQ multiplex PCR assay. TCRdb mirrors the immuneACCESS table, restricted to in-frame sequences. Some clones are absent from its copies; in checked studies, under half trace to an unresolved V gene, and the reason for the others is unknown. The sample data list tens of thousands of clones, and roughly a quarter of these were observed just once. Of the sample, roughly a sixth is held by the ten largest clones. The time point label for this specimen denotes: after neoadjuvant nivolumab, at surgical resection. The source was tumor tissue, collected after nivolumab (anti-PD-1) treatment. The receptors stem from a person between 40 and 85 years old with oral cavity squamous cell carcinoma.

A few counts support this clone. The chain links TRBV5-1 to TRBJ2-1; D gene ambiguous. Looked up from germline, CDR1 is SGHRS and CDR2 is YFSETQ. With 4 bases removed from V and 8 bases from J, the gap between germline ends came to 13 bases. The CDR3 has 13 amino acids. As DNA, the CDR3 is TGCGCCAGCAGCCATTACGGACCCGATGAGCAGTTCTTC. This translates into CASSHYGPDEQFF.

This clone occurred a few times. The genes are TRBV27 and TRBJ2-1; TRBD1 agrees at 9 bases. The J segment lost 7 bases and the V segment lost 5 bases, leaving 6 bases of the junction unmatched. This CDR3 comprises 14 residues. The germline V gene encodes CDR1 MNHEY and CDR2 SMNVEV (reference sequence). The CDR3 bases are TGTGCCAGCAGTCGAGACAGGGGGTTTAATGAGCAGTTCTTC. Translating gives CASSRDRGFNEQFF.

This clone turned up a few times. The V call is TRBV27, the J call TRBJ2-7; the D gene is possibly TRBD2 (6 bases). The V gene lost 2 bases and the J gene lost 3 bases, with 11 bases spanning the gap. This CDR3 spans 14 amino acids. CDR1 and CDR2 (germline): MNHEY, SMNVEV (reference sequence). CDR3 sequence reads: CASSLGPEGYEQYF. Here the CDR3 DNA reads TGTGCCAGCAGTTTAGGGCCGGAGGGCTACGAGCAGTACTTC.

This clone has just a few counts. This rearrangement joins TRBV10-3 to TRBJ1-1; D remains ambiguous. Trimming shortened V by 0 bases and J by 7 bases, and 18 bases separated the two germline ends. This CDR3 has 16 residues. Per germline, CDR1 ENHRY and CDR2 SYGVKD. In DNA, the CDR3 is TGTGCCATCAGTGAGTCGAAAGTCGGGCGAGGTGGTGAAGCTTTCTTT. Translating gives CAISESKVGRGGEAFF.

This clone has more than one count but fewer than ten. V usage is TRBV7-6 and J usage is TRBJ2-2; D ambiguous. Trimming cost V 5 bases and J 3 bases, with 13 bases left between them. CDR3 length: 15 residues. CDR1 is SGHVS, CDR2 FNYEAQ, per germline. The CDR3 DNA reads TGTGCCAGCAGCGAGGCCGGGCCTTACACCGGGGAGCTGTTTTTT. Residues: CASSEAGPYTGELFF.

Notes on this clone: Germline and junction disagree at one end, which may indicate a read error. The J gene is TRBJ2-5, the V gene TRBV7-7; TRBD2 agrees at 16 bases. The CDR3 is made up of 16 amino acids. CDR1 SSHAT and CDR2 FNYEAQ come from the germline V gene (reference sequence). CDR3 loop: CASRPGLAGGQETQYF. CDR3 nucleotide sequence: TGTGCTAGCAGACCGGGACTAGCGGGGGGGCAAGAGACCCAGTACTTC.

The rearrangement uses TRBV19 and TRBJ1-5, with D uncertain. The CDR3 consists of 13 residues. Germline assignment: CDR1 LNHDA and CDR2 SQIVND (reference sequence). V lost 3 bases and J 3 bases, leaving 6 bases between the germline ends. The CDR3 sequence is CASSMQFNQPQHF. The DNA of the CDR3 is TGTGCCAGTAGTATGCAGTTCAATCAGCCCCAGCATTTT.

In its sample, this clone was seen once. DNA of the CDR3: TGTGCCAGCAGTTCCCCCCTCCGGACAGTATACAATGAGCAGTTCTTC. The encoded protein is CASSSPLRTVYNEQFF. The chain combines TRBV27 with TRBJ2-1; D may be TRBD1 (6 bases). Per the germline V gene, CDR1 is MNHEY and CDR2 is SMNVEV (reference sequence). Trimming removed 4 bases from V and 4 bases from J, with 17 bases in between. CDR3 length: 16 amino acids.